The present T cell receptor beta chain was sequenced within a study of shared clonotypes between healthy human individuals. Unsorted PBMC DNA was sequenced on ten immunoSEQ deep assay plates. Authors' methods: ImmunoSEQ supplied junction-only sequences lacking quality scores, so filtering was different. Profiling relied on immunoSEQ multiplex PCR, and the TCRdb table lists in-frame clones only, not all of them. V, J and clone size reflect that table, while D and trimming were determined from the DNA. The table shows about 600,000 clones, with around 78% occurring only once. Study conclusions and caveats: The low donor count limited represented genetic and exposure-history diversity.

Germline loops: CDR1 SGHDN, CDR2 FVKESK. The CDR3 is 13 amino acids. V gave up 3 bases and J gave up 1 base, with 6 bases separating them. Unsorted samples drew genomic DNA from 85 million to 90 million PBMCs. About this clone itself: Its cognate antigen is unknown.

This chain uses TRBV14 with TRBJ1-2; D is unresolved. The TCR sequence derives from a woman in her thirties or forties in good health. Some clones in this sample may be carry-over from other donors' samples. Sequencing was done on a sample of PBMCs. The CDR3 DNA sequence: TGTGCCAGCAGCCACAGCCTTAACTATGGCTACACCTTC. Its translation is CASSHSLNYGYTF.